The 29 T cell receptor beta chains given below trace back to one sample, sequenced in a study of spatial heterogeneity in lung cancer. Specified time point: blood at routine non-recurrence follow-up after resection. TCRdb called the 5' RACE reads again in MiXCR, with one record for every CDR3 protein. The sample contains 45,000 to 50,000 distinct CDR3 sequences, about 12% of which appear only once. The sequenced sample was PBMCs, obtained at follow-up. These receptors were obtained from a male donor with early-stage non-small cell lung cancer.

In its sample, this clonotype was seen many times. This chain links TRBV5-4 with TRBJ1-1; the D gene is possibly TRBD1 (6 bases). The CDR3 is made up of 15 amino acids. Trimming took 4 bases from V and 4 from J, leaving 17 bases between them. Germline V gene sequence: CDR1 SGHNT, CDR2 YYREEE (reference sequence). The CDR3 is CASSPQGRDITEAFF. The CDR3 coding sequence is TGTGCCAGCAGCCCACAGGGTAGGGATATCACTGAAGCTTTCTTT.

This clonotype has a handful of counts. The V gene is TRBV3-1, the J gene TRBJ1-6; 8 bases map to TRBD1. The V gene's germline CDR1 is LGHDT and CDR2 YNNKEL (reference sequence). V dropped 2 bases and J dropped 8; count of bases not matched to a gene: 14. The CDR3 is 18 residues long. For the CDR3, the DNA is TGTGCCAGCAGCCAAAGCACAGGGGGAAAACCAGGGGATTCACCCCTCCACTTT. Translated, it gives CASSQSTGGKPGDSPLHF.

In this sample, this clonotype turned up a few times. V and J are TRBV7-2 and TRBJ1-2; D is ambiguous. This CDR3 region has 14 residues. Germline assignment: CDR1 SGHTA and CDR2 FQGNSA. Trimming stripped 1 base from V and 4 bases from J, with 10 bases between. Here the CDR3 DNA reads TGTGCCAGCAGCTTAGGCCTCCAGAGCTATGGCTACACCTTC. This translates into CASSLGLQSYGYTF.

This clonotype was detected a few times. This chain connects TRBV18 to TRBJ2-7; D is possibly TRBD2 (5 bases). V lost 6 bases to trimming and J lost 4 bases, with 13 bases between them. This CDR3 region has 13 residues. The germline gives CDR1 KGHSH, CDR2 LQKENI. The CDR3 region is CASSSGNRYEQYF. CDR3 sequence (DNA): TGTGCCAGCTCTTCCGGGAACCGATACGAGCAGTACTTC.

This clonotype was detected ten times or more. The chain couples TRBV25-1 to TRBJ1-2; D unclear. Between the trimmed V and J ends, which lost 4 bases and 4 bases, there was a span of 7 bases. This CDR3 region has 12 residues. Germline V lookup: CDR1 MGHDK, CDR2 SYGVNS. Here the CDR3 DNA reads TGTGCCAGCAGTGCCGACATCTATGGCTACACCTTC. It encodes CASSADIYGYTF.

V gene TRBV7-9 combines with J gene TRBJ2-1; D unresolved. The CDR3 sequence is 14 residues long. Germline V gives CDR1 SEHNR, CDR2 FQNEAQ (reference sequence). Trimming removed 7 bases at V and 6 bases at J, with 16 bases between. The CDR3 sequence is CASILGSSANEQFF. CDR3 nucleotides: TGTGCCAGCATATTGGGATCCTCAGCCAATGAGCAGTTCTTC.

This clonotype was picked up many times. CDR3 coding DNA: TGTGCCATCAACTCAGGCGGGAGCCACAATGAGCAGTTCTTC. It encodes CAINSGGSHNEQFF. The chain has TRBV10-3 and TRBJ2-1, with TRBD2 matching 7 bases. The CDR3 totals 14 residues. V shed 7 bases and J 5 bases; nucleotides not matched to a gene: 8. CDR1 is ENHRY, CDR2 SYGVKD, per germline.

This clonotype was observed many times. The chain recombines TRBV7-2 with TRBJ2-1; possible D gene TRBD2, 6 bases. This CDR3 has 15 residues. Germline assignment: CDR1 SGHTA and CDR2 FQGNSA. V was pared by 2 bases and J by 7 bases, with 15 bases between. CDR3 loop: CASSLTRDVRNEQFF. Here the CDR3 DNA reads TGTGCCAGCAGCTTAACGCGGGACGTTCGTAATGAGCAGTTCTTC.

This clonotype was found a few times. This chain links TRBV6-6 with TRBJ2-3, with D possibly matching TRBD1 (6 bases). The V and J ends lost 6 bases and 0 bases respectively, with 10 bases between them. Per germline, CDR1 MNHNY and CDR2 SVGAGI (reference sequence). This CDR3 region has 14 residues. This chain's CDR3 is CASRGTSSTDTQYF. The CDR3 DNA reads TGTGCCAGCAGAGGGACATCTAGCACAGATACGCAGTATTTT.

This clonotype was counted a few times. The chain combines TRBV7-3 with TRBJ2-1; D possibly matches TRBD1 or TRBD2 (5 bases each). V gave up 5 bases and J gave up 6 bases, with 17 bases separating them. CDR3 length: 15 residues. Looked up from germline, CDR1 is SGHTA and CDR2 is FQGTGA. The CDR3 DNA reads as TGTGCCAGCAGCCGAGTCGGGACGGGTCTCAATGAGCAGTTCTTC. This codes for CASSRVGTGLNEQFF. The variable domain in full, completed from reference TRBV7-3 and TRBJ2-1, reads GAGVSQTPSNKVTEKGKYVELRCDPISGHTALYWYRQSLGQGPEFLIYFQGTGAADDSGLPNDRFFAVRPEGSVSTLKIQRTERGDSAVYLCASSRVGTGLNEQFFGPGTRLTVL.

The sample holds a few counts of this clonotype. CDR3 nucleotides: TGTGCCAGCAGTCTACAGGGGCCCTACGAGCAGTACTTC. Translating gives CASSLQGPYEQYF. The V and J genes are TRBV6-5 and TRBJ2-7; 7 bases agree with TRBD1. J gave up 2 bases and V 5 bases, and 3 bases lay outside the gene matches. CDR1 MNHEY and CDR2 SVGAGI come from the germline V gene. This CDR3 is built from 13 residues.

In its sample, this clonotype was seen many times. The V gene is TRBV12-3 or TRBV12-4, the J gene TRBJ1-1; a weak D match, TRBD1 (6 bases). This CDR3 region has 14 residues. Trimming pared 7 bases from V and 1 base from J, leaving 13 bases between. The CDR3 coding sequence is TGTGCCAGCATTCTTCCACAGGGGAACACTGAAGCTTTCTTT. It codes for CASILPQGNTEAFF.

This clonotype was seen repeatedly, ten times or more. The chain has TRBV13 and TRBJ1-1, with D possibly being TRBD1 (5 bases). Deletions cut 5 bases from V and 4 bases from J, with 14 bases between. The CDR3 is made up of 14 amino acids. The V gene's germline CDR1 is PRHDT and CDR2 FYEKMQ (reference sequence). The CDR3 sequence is CASSPLGGGTEAFF. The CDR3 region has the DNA TGTGCCAGCAGCCCCCTGGGGGGTGGCACTGAAGCTTTCTTT.

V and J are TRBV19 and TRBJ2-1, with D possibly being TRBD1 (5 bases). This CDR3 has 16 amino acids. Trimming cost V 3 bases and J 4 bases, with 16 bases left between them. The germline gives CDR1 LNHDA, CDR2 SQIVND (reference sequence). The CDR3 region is CASSISLRGSYNEQFF. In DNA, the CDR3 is TGTGCCAGTAGTATTTCCCTAAGGGGTTCTTACAATGAGCAGTTCTTC. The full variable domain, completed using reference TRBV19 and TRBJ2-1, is DGGITQSPKYLFRKEGQNVTLSCEQNLNHDAMYWYRQDPGQGLRLIYYSQIVNDFQKGDIAEGYSVSREKKESFPLTVTSAQKNPTAFYLCASSISLRGSYNEQFFGPGTRLTVL.

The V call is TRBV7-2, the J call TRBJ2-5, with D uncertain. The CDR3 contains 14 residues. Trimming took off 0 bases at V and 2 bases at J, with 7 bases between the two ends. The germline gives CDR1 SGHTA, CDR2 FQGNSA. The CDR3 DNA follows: TGTGCCAGCAGCTTAGCGCTCGGACAAGAGACCCAGTACTTC. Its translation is CASSLALGQETQYF. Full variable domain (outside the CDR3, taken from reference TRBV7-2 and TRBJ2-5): GAGVSQSPSNKVTEKGKDVELRCDPISGHTALYWYRQSLGQGLEFLIYFQGNSAPDKSGLPSDRFSAERTGGSVSTLTIQRTQQEDSAVYLCASSLALGQETQYFGPGTRLLVL.

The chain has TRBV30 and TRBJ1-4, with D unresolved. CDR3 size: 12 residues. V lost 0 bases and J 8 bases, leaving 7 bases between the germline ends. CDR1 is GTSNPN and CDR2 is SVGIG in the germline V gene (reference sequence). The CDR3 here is CAWSVNDEKLFF. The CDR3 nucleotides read TGTGCCTGGAGTGTAAACGACGAAAAACTGTTTTTT.

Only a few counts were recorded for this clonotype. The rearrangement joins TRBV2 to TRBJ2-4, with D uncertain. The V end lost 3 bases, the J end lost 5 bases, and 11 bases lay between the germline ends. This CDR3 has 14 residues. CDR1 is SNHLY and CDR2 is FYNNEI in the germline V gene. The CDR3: CASSEEPLENIQYF. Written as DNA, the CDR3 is TGTGCCAGCAGTGAGGAACCGCTTGAAAACATTCAGTACTTC.

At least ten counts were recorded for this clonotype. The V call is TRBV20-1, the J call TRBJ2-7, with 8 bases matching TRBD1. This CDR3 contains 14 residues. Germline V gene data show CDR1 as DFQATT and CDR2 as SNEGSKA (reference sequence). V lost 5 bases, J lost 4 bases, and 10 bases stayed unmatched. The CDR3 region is CSAYTGGSRYEQYF. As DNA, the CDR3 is TGCAGTGCTTACACAGGGGGGTCTCGATACGAGCAGTACTTC.

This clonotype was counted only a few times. CDR3 sequence: CATNLRPVRDLHGAFF. The CDR3 DNA is TGTGCCACCAACCTACGCCCCGTCAGGGACCTCCACGGAGCTTTCTTT. The chain carries TRBV24-1 and TRBJ1-1, with D perhaps matching TRBD1 (5 bases). CDR1 is KGHDR, CDR2 SFDVKD, per germline. The CDR3 spans 16 residues. V lost 8 bases, J lost 10 bases, and 28 bases lay in between.

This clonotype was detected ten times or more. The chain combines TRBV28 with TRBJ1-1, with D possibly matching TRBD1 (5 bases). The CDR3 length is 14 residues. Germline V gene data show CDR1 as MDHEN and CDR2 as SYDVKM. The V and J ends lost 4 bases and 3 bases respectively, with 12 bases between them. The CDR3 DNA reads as TGTGCCAGCAGTTACCCCCTGGGGGACACTGAAGCTTTCTTT. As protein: CASSYPLGDTEAFF.

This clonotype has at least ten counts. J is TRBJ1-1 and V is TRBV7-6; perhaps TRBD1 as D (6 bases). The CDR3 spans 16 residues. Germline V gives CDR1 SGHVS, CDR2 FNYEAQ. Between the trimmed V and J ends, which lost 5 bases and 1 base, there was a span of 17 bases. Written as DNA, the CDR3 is TGTGCCAGCAGCACTCGGCGGGGGGCTCGGAACACTGAAGCTTTCTTT. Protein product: CASSTRRGARNTEAFF.

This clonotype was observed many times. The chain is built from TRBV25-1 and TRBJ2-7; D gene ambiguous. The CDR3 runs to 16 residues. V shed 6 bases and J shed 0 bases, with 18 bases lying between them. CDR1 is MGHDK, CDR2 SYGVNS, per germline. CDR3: CASSPVGRMSSYEQYF. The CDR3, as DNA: TGTGCCAGCAGCCCGGTAGGGCGGATGAGCTCCTACGAGCAGTACTTC.

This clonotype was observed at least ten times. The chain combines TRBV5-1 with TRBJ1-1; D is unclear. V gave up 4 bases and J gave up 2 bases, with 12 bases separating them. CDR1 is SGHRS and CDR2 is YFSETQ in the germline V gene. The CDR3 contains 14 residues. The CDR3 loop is CASSLSPRNTEAFF. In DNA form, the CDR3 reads TGCGCCAGCAGCCTGTCCCCACGAAACACTGAAGCTTTCTTT.

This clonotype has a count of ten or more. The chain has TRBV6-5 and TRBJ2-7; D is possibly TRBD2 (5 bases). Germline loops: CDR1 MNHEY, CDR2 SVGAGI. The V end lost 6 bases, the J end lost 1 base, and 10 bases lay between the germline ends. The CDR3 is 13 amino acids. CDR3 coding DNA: TGTGCCAGCAGGGATTCGGGGTCCTACGAGCAGTACTTC. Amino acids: CASRDSGSYEQYF.

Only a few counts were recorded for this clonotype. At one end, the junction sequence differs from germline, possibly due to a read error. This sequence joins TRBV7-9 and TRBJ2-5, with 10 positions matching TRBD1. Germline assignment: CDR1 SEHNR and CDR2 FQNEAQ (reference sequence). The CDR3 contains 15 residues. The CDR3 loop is CASSLAGTGVETQYF. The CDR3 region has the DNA TGTGCCAGCAGCCTAGCCGGGACAGGGGTCGAGACCCAGTACTTC.

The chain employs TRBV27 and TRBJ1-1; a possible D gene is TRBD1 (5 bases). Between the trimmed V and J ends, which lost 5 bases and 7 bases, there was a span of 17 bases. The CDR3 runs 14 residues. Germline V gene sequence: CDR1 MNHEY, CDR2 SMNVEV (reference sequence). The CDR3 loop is CASSPVRDWDEAFF. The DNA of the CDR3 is TGTGCCAGCAGTCCGGTCAGGGATTGGGATGAAGCTTTCTTT.

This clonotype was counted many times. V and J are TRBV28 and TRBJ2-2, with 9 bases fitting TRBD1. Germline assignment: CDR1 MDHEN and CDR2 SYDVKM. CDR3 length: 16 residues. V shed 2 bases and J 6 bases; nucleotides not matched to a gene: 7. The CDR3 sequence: CASSLGDRGYAGELFF. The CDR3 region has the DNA TGTGCCAGCAGTTTAGGTGACAGGGGGTACGCCGGGGAGCTGTTTTTT.

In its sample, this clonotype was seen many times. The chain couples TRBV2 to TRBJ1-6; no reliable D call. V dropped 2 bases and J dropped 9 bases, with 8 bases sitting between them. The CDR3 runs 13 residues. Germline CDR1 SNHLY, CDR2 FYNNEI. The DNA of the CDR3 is TGTGCCAGCAGTGAACTGTACAGTTCACCCCTCCACTTT. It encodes CASSELYSSPLHF.

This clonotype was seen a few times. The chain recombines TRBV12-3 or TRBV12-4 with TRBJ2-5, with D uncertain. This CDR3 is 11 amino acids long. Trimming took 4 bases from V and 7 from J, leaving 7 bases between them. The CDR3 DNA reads TGTGCCAGCAGTTCATTGGGGACCCAGTACTTC. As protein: CASSSLGTQYF.